These 31 T cell receptor beta chains share one sample of origin, sequenced in a study of blood T cell repertoires in COVID-19. Libraries were prepared by immunoSEQ multiplex PCR; TCRdb keeps only in-frame clonotypes and omits some of them. The data contain roughly 150,000 clones, roughly nine tenths of them singletons. The specimen was peripheral blood. The receptors were gathered from a man in his 60s with acute or convalescent COVID-19.

The V call is TRBV7-6, the J call TRBJ1-3, with TRBD1 matching 7 bases. Germline CDR1 reads SGHVS; CDR2 reads FNYEAQ. V lost 5 bases and J lost 2; bases outside the gene matches: 6. This CDR3 is built from 15 residues. CDR3 in DNA: TGTGCCAGCAGCCTAACAGGGGCTGCTGGAAACACCATATATTTT. Protein: CASSLTGAAGNTIYF.

The chain employs TRBV7-9 and TRBJ1-4; 7 bases are shared with TRBD1. The CDR3 is made up of 17 amino acids. CDR1 is SEHNR, CDR2 FQNEAQ, per germline (reference sequence). V was pared by 5 bases and J by 7 bases, with 16 bases of the junction left unmatched. Here the CDR3 reads CASSTPLPTGRGEKLFF. The CDR3 DNA reads TGTGCCAGCAGCACCCCTCTGCCGACAGGGAGAGGTGAAAAACTGTTTTTT.

This clone was observed a handful of times. This chain uses TRBV5-1 with TRBJ2-7; D is undetermined. Between the trimmed V and J ends, which lost 1 base and 1 base, there was a span of 6 bases. CDR3 length: 13 residues. Germline V gene sequence: CDR1 SGHRS, CDR2 YFSETQ. The CDR3 coding sequence is TGCGCCAGCAGCTTGTCCCCGTCCTACGAGCAGTACTTC. Translation gives CASSLSPSYEQYF. Drawing the rest from reference TRBV5-1 and TRBJ2-7, the complete variable domain is KAGVTQTPRYLIKTRGQQVTLSCSPISGHRSVSWYQQTPGQGLQFLFEYFSETQRNKGNFPGRFSGRQFSNSRSEMNVSTLELGDSALYLCASSLSPSYEQYFGPGTRLTVT.

This clone was detected a few times. The V gene is TRBV21-1, the J gene TRBJ2-7; the D call in the table, TRBD1, was not verified against the DNA. TRBV21-1 has pseudogene status. CDR3 length: 15 amino acids. The CDR3 here is CASSKGSVGPYEQYF. Written as DNA, the CDR3 is TGTGCCAGCAGCAAAGGTAGTGTGGGGCCCTACGAGCAGTACTTC.

The V gene is TRBV19, the J gene TRBJ1-4; D is possibly TRBD1 (5 bases). CDR1 is LNHDA and CDR2 is SQIVND in the germline V gene (reference sequence). V was trimmed by 3 bases and J by 8 bases, leaving 13 bases between them. This CDR3 is built from 14 residues. The CDR3 nucleotides read TGTGCCAGTAGTATTCAGGGAATATCCGAAAAACTGTTTTTT. Translation: CASSIQGISEKLFF.

The rearrangement uses TRBV12-3 or TRBV12-4 and TRBJ1-2; 7 positions match TRBD1. This CDR3 is built from 13 residues. V lost 11 bases to trimming and J lost 6 bases; unmatched junction nucleotides: 12. The CDR3 sequence is CACTGAMGNGYTF. The CDR3 bases are TGTGCCTGCACAGGGGCTATGGGGAATGGCTACACCTTC.

V gene TRBV6-5 combines with J gene TRBJ2-3; possible D gene TRBD1, 6 bases. The length of the CDR3 is 15 residues. Trimming took off 7 bases at V and 0 bases at J, with 14 bases between the two ends. Germline V gene lookup returns CDR1 MNHEY and CDR2 SVGAGI. The CDR3 nucleotides are TGTGCCAGCAATACGGACAGCTTTAGCACAGATACGCAGTATTTT. Its translation is CASNTDSFSTDTQYF.

The rearrangement uses TRBV5-4 and TRBJ1-1; D gene unclear. The CDR3 length is 14 residues. CDR1 SGHNT and CDR2 YYREEE come from the germline V gene (reference sequence). The V and J ends lost 5 bases and 5 bases respectively, with 16 bases between them. CDR3 loop: CASRPSGVGTEAFF. CDR3 nucleotide sequence: TGTGCCAGCAGACCGAGCGGGGTGGGAACTGAAGCTTTCTTT.

The chain links TRBV2 to TRBJ2-3, with 8 bases lining up with TRBD2. The CDR3 length is 14 residues. V dropped 4 bases and J dropped 1; count of bases not matched to a gene: 1. Germline CDR1 reads SNHLY; CDR2 reads FYNNEI. CDR3: CASSVSGGTDTQYF. In DNA form, the CDR3 reads TGTGCCAGCAGTGTTAGCGGGGGCACAGATACGCAGTATTTT.

The CDR3: CASSDPRPGKEAFF. Here the CDR3 DNA reads TGTGCCAGCAGCGATCCCCGACCCGGGAAAGAAGCTTTCTTT. J is TRBJ1-1 and V is TRBV7-9; D not resolved. Per the germline V gene, CDR1 is SEHNR and CDR2 is FQNEAQ (reference sequence). The CDR3 length is 14 residues. Trimming stripped 5 bases from V and 8 bases from J, with 18 bases between.

V gene TRBV12-3 or TRBV12-4 combines with J gene TRBJ1-1; a possible D gene is TRBD1 (5 bases). The CDR3 has 13 residues. V lost 6 bases and J 3 bases, leaving 11 bases between the germline ends. The CDR3 loop is CASRSTGYTEAFF. For the CDR3, the DNA is TGTGCCAGCAGATCTACAGGCTACACTGAAGCTTTCTTT.

The chain has TRBV5-1 and TRBJ1-2, with D possibly TRBD1 on 5 matching bases. V lost 5 bases, J lost 2 bases, and 16 bases lay in between. The CDR3 spans 15 residues. Germline V gene lookup returns CDR1 SGHRS and CDR2 YFSETQ. The CDR3 DNA reads as TGCGCCAGCAGAACCGGGTCCTCAGGGAACTATGGCTACACCTTC. Translated: CASRTGSSGNYGYTF. Complete variable domain (other parts from reference TRBV5-1 and TRBJ1-2): KAGVTQTPRYLIKTRGQQVTLSCSPISGHRSVSWYQQTPGQGLQFLFEYFSETQRNKGNFPGRFSGRQFSNSRSEMNVSTLELGDSALYLCASRTGSSGNYGYTFGSGTRLTVV.

The CDR3, as DNA: TGCGCCAGCAGCCAAGAGTTCCGGGCTAGCCGGCCCTACGAGCAGTACTTC. Its protein is CASSQEFRASRPYEQYF. The rearrangement joins TRBV4-1 to TRBJ2-7; D is possibly TRBD2 (5 bases). Trimming took off 0 bases at V and 2 bases at J, with 17 bases between the two ends. CDR3 size: 17 residues. Germline V gene sequence: CDR1 MGHRA, CDR2 YSYEKL.

The V and J genes are TRBV9 and TRBJ1-3; D unclear. Germline CDR1 reads SGDLS; CDR2 reads YYNGEE. V lost 2 bases and J 0 bases, leaving 6 bases between the germline ends. The CDR3 length is 14 residues. CDR3 residues: CASSVRSSGNTIYF. As DNA, the CDR3 is TGTGCCAGCAGCGTCAGATCCTCTGGAAACACCATATATTTT.

The genes are TRBV6-6 and TRBJ1-1; the D is unclear. V lost 8 bases and J lost 0, with 10 bases in between. CDR3 size: 13 residues. The germline CDR1 and CDR2 sequences are MNHNY and SVGAGI (reference sequence). The CDR3 loop is CASWATVNTEAFF. The CDR3 coding sequence is TGTGCCAGCTGGGCGACGGTGAACACTGAAGCTTTCTTT.

This rearrangement joins TRBV10-3 to TRBJ2-5; possible D gene TRBD1, 5 bases. CDR1 is ENHRY, CDR2 SYGVKD, per germline. The V and J ends lost 0 bases and 5 bases respectively, with 13 bases between them. The CDR3 is made up of 15 amino acids. For the CDR3, the DNA is TGTGCCATCAGTGAGTCTGGGAACTGGGGCGAGACCCAGTACTTC. Protein product: CAISESGNWGETQYF.

The chain employs TRBV6-5 and TRBJ2-1; no clear D. The V end lost 5 bases, the J end lost 6 bases, and 5 bases lay between the germline ends. Germline V gene sequence: CDR1 MNHEY, CDR2 SVGAGI. The CDR3 has 11 residues. The CDR3: CASSTGNEQFF. The CDR3 nucleotides read TGTGCCAGCAGTACGGGCAATGAGCAGTTCTTC.

V gene TRBV19 combines with J gene TRBJ2-7, with 10 bases aligning to TRBD2. V lost 3 bases, J lost 4 bases, and 6 bases stayed unmatched. Germline CDR1 reads LNHDA; CDR2 reads SQIVND (reference sequence). The CDR3 contains 15 residues. The DNA of the CDR3 is TGTGCCAGTAGTATGAGTCTAGCGGGGGTTTACGAGCAGTACTTC. Translation: CASSMSLAGVYEQYF.

Details on this clone: The identical CDR3 is also encoded by other nucleotide sequences in the sample. The CDR3 here is CASSGTGFSNQPQHF. CDR3 bases: TGTGCCAGCAGTGGGACAGGTTTTAGCAATCAGCCCCAGCATTTT. The V gene is TRBV2, the J gene TRBJ1-5; 7 bases are shared with TRBD1. V trimming: 4 bases; J trimming: 0 bases; junction bases outside the gene matches: 3. CDR3 length: 15 residues. CDR1 is SNHLY and CDR2 is FYNNEI in the germline V gene.

The V call is TRBV3-1 (or the pseudogene TRBV3-2), the J call TRBJ1-1; TRBD1 is a possible D gene (5 bases). Trimming stripped 5 bases from V and 6 bases from J, with 16 bases between. The CDR3 length is 14 residues. CDR1 is LGHDT, CDR2 YNNKEL, per germline (reference sequence). For the CDR3, the DNA is TGTGCCAGCAGCTACACCGACCAGGGCCCTGAAGCTTTCTTT. It is translated as CASSYTDQGPEAFF.

V gene TRBV6-5 combines with J gene TRBJ2-3, with 12 bases lining up with TRBD2. After removal of 5 bases from V and 8 bases from J, the junction contained 8 bases not matched to a gene. The V gene's germline CDR1 is MNHEY and CDR2 SVGAGI. The CDR3 has 15 amino acids. CDR3 region: CASSRAASGGATQYF. DNA of the CDR3: TGTGCCAGCAGTAGGGCGGCTAGCGGGGGGGCTACGCAGTATTTT.

V and J are TRBV5-1 and TRBJ2-6; 9 bases are shared with TRBD1. The V gene end was trimmed by 3 bases and the J gene end by 3 bases; junction bases not matched to a gene: 10. The V gene's germline CDR1 is SGHRS and CDR2 YFSETQ. This CDR3 is 18 amino acids long. CDR3 loop: CASSSTGGLIGGANVLTF. The CDR3 DNA follows: TGCGCCAGCAGCTCCACAGGGGGCCTGATAGGTGGGGCCAACGTCCTGACTTTC.

The chain carries TRBV19 and TRBJ2-6; TRBD1 is a possible D gene (6 bases). The CDR3 is 17 residues long. CDR1 and CDR2 from the germline V gene are LNHDA and SQIVND (reference sequence). V gave up 1 base and J gave up 0 bases, with 10 bases separating them. CDR3 coding DNA: TGTGCCAGTAGTATAGTAAAAGGGGGCTCTGGGGCCAACGTCCTGACTTTC. Residues: CASSIVKGGSGANVLTF.

CDR3 DNA: TGTGCCAGCAGTTCCCCAGGGGTAGAAAAACTGTTTTTT. This encodes CASSSPGVEKLFF. The chain couples TRBV27 to TRBJ1-4; D might be TRBD1 (6 bases). Deletions cut 4 bases from V and 8 bases from J, with 11 bases between. From germline, CDR1 is MNHEY and CDR2 SMNVEV (reference sequence). There are 13 residues in the CDR3.

The chain recombines TRBV19 with TRBJ1-5; 7 bases align to TRBD1. Germline trimming cut 5 bases from V and 4 bases from J; bases unmatched to any gene: 2. In germline, CDR1 is LNHDA, CDR2 SQIVND (reference sequence). The CDR3 contains 13 residues. As DNA, the CDR3 is TGTGCCAGTAGTTCACAGGGGAATCAGCCCCAGCATTTT. Its protein is CASSSQGNQPQHF. Complete variable domain (other parts from reference TRBV19 and TRBJ1-5): DGGITQSPKYLFRKEGQNVTLSCEQNLNHDAMYWYRQDPGQGLRLIYYSQIVNDFQKGDIAEGYSVSREKKESFPLTVTSAQKNPTAFYLCASSSQGNQPQHFGDGTRLSIL.

The rearrangement links TRBV7-2 to TRBJ2-1; 11 bases are shared with TRBD1. The CDR3 has 13 residues. Losses at the gene ends were 6 bases for V and 8 bases for J; bases not matched to a gene: 3. Germline V gene data show CDR1 as SGHTA and CDR2 as FQGNSA. CDR3 sequence: CASRGQGGHEQFF. CDR3 DNA sequence: TGTGCCAGCAGGGGACAGGGGGGCCATGAGCAGTTCTTC.

V usage is TRBV6-2 or TRBV6-3 and J usage is TRBJ2-3, with 8 bases lining up with TRBD2. The CDR3 is 16 amino acids. Germline V CDR1 and CDR2: MNHEY, SVGEGT. V was pared by 2 bases and J by 6 bases, with 10 bases of the junction left unmatched. The CDR3 sequence: CASSYDPGGSPDTQYF. The CDR3 nucleotides are TGTGCCAGCAGTTACGATCCGGGGGGGAGTCCGGATACGCAGTATTTT.

Written as DNA, the CDR3 is TGTGCCAGCAGCTTCGCAGGGGGTCAGAGCACTGAAGCTTTCTTT. This translates into CASSFAGGQSTEAFF. The V call is TRBV7-9, the J call TRBJ1-1; 7 bases line up with TRBD1. The germline CDR1 and CDR2 sequences are SEHNR and FQNEAQ (reference sequence). J lost 4 bases, V lost 3 bases, and 8 bases had no gene match. The length of the CDR3 is 15 residues. Based on the CDR3 plus reference TRBV7-9 and TRBJ1-1, the full variable domain is DTGVSQNPRHKITKRGQNVTFRCDPISEHNRLYWYRQTLGQGPEFLTYFQNEAQLEKSRLLSDRFSAERPKGSFSTLEIQRTEQGDSAMYLCASSFAGGQSTEAFFGQGTRLTVV.

The chain combines TRBV6-6 with TRBJ1-2, with TRBD1 identical over 7 bases. The CDR3 length is 13 residues. V trimming: 7 bases; J trimming: 2 bases; junction bases outside the gene matches: 4. Germline CDR1 reads MNHNY; CDR2 reads SVGAGI (reference sequence). The CDR3 spells CASTPTGNYGYTF. CDR3 sequence (DNA): TGTGCCAGCACCCCGACAGGGAACTATGGCTACACCTTC.

The chain has TRBV6-5 and TRBJ2-5, with 8 bases identical to TRBD1. This CDR3 is built from 15 residues. The V gene's germline CDR1 is MNHEY and CDR2 SVGAGI. V lost 5 bases and J lost 6; bases outside the gene matches: 11. The CDR3 protein is CASSTGQGRGKTQYF. As DNA, the CDR3 is TGTGCCAGCAGTACCGGACAGGGACGTGGAAAGACCCAGTACTTC.

The chain joins TRBV14 to TRBJ2-3; D is unresolved. This CDR3 is built from 16 residues. Trimming cost V 2 bases and J 1 base, with 13 bases left between them. CDR1 is SGHDN and CDR2 is FVKESK in the germline V gene. CDR3 DNA: TGTGCCAGCAGCCAATTCCAGGCCTCTGGCACAGATACGCAGTATTTT. Translation: CASSQFQASGTDTQYF.